The 29 T cell receptor beta chains reported below all come from one sample, sequenced in a study of T cells after yellow fever vaccination. TCRdb recomputed calls from the 5' RACE reads with MiXCR, one row per CDR3 protein. The sample holds hundreds of thousands of distinct CDR3 sequences, 13% seen once. Source: PBMCs, taken on the day of the yellow fever booster vaccination. The receptor source for this set is a man in his thirties or forties who received the YFV17D yellow fever vaccine.

This clonotype was detected many times. The rearrangement uses TRBV12-3 or TRBV12-4 and TRBJ2-2; D unclear. Trimming pared 3 bases from V and 1 base from J, leaving 3 bases between. The CDR3 totals 13 residues. CDR3 DNA sequence: TGTGCCAGCAGTTTTTGGAACACCGGGGAGCTGTTTTTT. This codes for CASSFWNTGELFF.

This clonotype was seen a few times. The chain joins TRBV9 to TRBJ2-7; D not certain. Germline-derived CDR1 and CDR2 are SGDLS and YYNGEE. Between the trimmed V and J ends, which lost 0 bases and 0 bases, there was a span of 10 bases. This CDR3 is 15 amino acids long. CDR3: CASSVGNLASYEQYF. CDR3 DNA sequence: TGTGCCAGCAGCGTAGGTAATTTAGCCTCCTACGAGCAGTACTTC.

This chain links TRBV7-8 with TRBJ1-2, with 8 bases identical to TRBD1. V shed 5 bases, J shed 8 bases, and the junction held 10 bases outside the gene matches. This CDR3 has 14 residues. The germline CDR1 and CDR2 sequences are SGHVS and FQNEAQ. In DNA, the CDR3 is TGTGCCAGCAGCCCCCAGACAGGGGCGGGAGGCTACACCTTC. This sequence encodes CASSPQTGAGGYTF.

The chain employs TRBV7-2 and TRBJ2-7, with a weak D call TRBD2 (5 bases). CDR3 length equals 16 residues. Per germline, CDR1 SGHTA and CDR2 FQGNSA. Deletions cut 1 base from V and 0 bases from J, with 13 bases between. As DNA, the CDR3 is TGTGCCAGCAGCTTAGAGGGAGCACCTATCTCCTACGAGCAGTACTTC. Translated: CASSLEGAPISYEQYF.

V is TRBV20-1 and J is TRBJ2-2; D could derive from TRBD1 or TRBD2 (6 bases each). CDR1 DFQATT and CDR2 SNEGSKA come from the germline V gene (reference sequence). The CDR3 totals 15 residues. V was clipped by 5 bases and J by 4 bases, with 17 bases between them. This CDR3 is CSAVPGPGATGELFF. The CDR3 nucleotides read TGCAGTGCTGTACCGGGACCGGGGGCCACCGGGGAGCTGTTTTTT.

About this clonotype itself: Relative to the germline gene, one junction end is altered; a read error may explain this. This chain uses TRBV14 with TRBJ2-7, with D maybe TRBD1 (5 bases). The CDR3 loop spans 12 amino acids. Germline CDR1 and CDR2: SGHDN and FVKESK. CDR3: CASSQGGRTIVF. The CDR3 bases are TGTGCCAGCAGCCAAGGAGGTCGGACAATCGTTTTC.

The chain recombines TRBV29-1 with TRBJ2-3; 10 bases map to TRBD2. Germline CDR1 and CDR2: SQVTM and ANQGSEA. V lost 1 base to trimming and J lost 4 bases; unmatched junction nucleotides: 5. The CDR3 runs to 15 residues. The CDR3 protein is CSVEVLAGVPDTQYF. CDR3 sequence (DNA): TGCAGCGTTGAAGTTCTAGCGGGAGTCCCAGATACGCAGTATTTT.

This clonotype was detected only a few times. The genes are TRBV25-1 and TRBJ1-2; 10 bases line up with TRBD1. V lost 5 bases and J lost 8; bases outside the gene matches: 8. This CDR3 comprises 14 residues. Germline V gene sequence: CDR1 MGHDK, CDR2 SYGVNS. The CDR3 DNA follows: TGTGCCAGCAGTTTCTCGGACAGGGGGAAGGGCTACACCTTC. Translated: CASSFSDRGKGYTF.

The chain joins TRBV5-1 to TRBJ2-7, with 7 bases aligning to TRBD2. The V gene end was trimmed by 0 bases and the J gene end by 0 bases; junction bases not matched to a gene: 12. The CDR3 length is 18 residues. Germline V gene sequence: CDR1 SGHRS, CDR2 YFSETQ. This CDR3 is CASSLAEGSGPSSYEQYF. The CDR3 DNA is TGCGCCAGCAGCTTGGCAGAGGGTAGCGGGCCTTCCTCCTACGAGCAGTACTTC.

The chain links TRBV11-2 to TRBJ2-1; D perhaps matches TRBD2 (5 bases). Trimming cost V 5 bases and J 10 bases, with 15 bases left between them. This CDR3 contains 13 residues. Germline CDR1 and CDR2: SGHAT and FQNNGV. Here the CDR3 DNA reads TGTGCCAGCAGCCCGGTCGGGATCGGCGAGCAGTTCTTC. Amino acids: CASSPVGIGEQFF.

Written as DNA, the CDR3 is TGTGCCAGTAGAAAAACCGGGGACGGACAGAATCAGCCCCAGCATTTT. This codes for CASRKTGDGQNQPQHF. The V gene is TRBV19, the J gene TRBJ1-5; tentative D call: TRBD1 (6 bases). The CDR3 sequence is 16 residues long. The V end was cut by 6 bases, the J end by 4 bases, with 19 bases between. Germline V lookup: CDR1 LNHDA, CDR2 SQIVND (reference sequence).

V and J are TRBV3-1 and TRBJ2-7, with D uncertain. The CDR3 loop spans 12 amino acids. Germline CDR1 reads LGHDT; CDR2 reads YNNKEL (reference sequence). V was clipped by 1 base and J by 7 bases, with 8 bases between them. The CDR3 coding sequence is TGTGCCAGCAGCCAAGTTCAGTGGGAGCAGTACTTC. Its protein product is CASSQVQWEQYF.

At least ten counts were recorded for this clonotype. The V gene is TRBV20-1, the J gene TRBJ2-3, with 8 bases identical to TRBD2. The CDR3 is 14 residues long. The J segment lost 2 bases and the V segment lost 3 bases, leaving 4 bases of the junction unmatched. Germline CDR1 and CDR2: DFQATT and SNEGSKA (reference sequence). The CDR3 protein is CSARTGGNTDTQYF. The CDR3 DNA reads as TGCAGTGCTAGGACGGGAGGGAACACAGATACGCAGTATTTT.

The rearrangement uses TRBV13 and TRBJ2-7; 13 bases are a match to TRBD2. This CDR3 region has 14 residues. Germline V gene sequence: CDR1 PRHDT, CDR2 FYEKMQ (reference sequence). The junction had 7 bases not matched to a gene; V was cut back by 5 bases and J by 9 bases. The CDR3, as DNA: TGTGCCAGCAGCGAAGGGACTAGCGGGAAGGGGCAGTACTTC. This codes for CASSEGTSGKGQYF.

This sequence joins TRBV14 and TRBJ2-3, with 9 bases fitting TRBD1. The CDR3 consists of 16 residues. In germline, CDR1 is SGHDN, CDR2 FVKESK. Trimming took 4 bases from V and 0 from J; bases not matched to a gene: 5. CDR3 nucleotides: TGTGCCAGCAGCCGGACAGGGGACGCGAGCACAGATACGCAGTATTTT. Its translation is CASSRTGDASTDTQYF. Variable domain in full (rest from reference TRBV14 and TRBJ2-3): EAGVTQFPSHSVIEKGQTVTLRCDPISGHDNLYWYRRVMGKEIKFLLHFVKESKQDESGMPNNRFLAERTGGTYSTLKVQPAELEDSGVYFCASSRTGDASTDTQYFGPGTRLTVL.

The table lists this clonotype with many counts. V is TRBV6-2 or TRBV6-3 and J is TRBJ2-7; 9 nucleotides agree with TRBD1. CDR1 and CDR2 from the germline V gene are MNHEY and SVGEGT. The J segment lost 6 bases and the V segment lost 10 bases, leaving 13 bases of the junction unmatched. CDR3 length: 14 residues. The CDR3 nucleotides are TGTGCCACCCGGCGGGGCGGGACAGGGACCGAGCAGTACTTC. It yields the protein CATRRGGTGTEQYF.

This sequence joins TRBV29-1 and TRBJ2-1, with TRBD1 matching 7 bases. The length of the CDR3 is 17 residues. Trimming cost V 0 bases and J 4 bases; bases outside gene matches: 12. Germline V gene sequence: CDR1 SQVTM, CDR2 ANQGSEA. CDR3 coding DNA: TGCAGCGTTGAAGATCATTTGAAGACAGGGCCATACAATGAGCAGTTCTTC. Protein product: CSVEDHLKTGPYNEQFF.

In its sample, this clonotype was seen a few times. The J gene is TRBJ2-6, the V gene TRBV20-1; no reliable D call. Trimming stripped 2 bases from V and 4 bases from J, with 12 bases between. The CDR3 spans 15 residues. CDR1 is DFQATT and CDR2 is SNEGSKA in the germline V gene (reference sequence). The CDR3 sequence is CSARPADWGANVLTF. CDR3 DNA: TGCAGTGCTAGACCCGCAGATTGGGGGGCCAACGTCCTGACTTTC.

There are a few counts of this clonotype. V is TRBV20-1 and J is TRBJ2-3; TRBD2 matches at 7 bases. This CDR3 comprises 12 residues. In germline, CDR1 is DFQATT, CDR2 SNEGSKA (reference sequence). The chain's CDR3 is CAGRERGDTQYF. The DNA of the CDR3 is TGCGCGGGGCGGGAGCGGGGAGATACGCAGTATTTT.

This clonotype came up a few times. The chain couples TRBV27 to TRBJ2-1; a weak D match, TRBD2 (5 bases). Germline lookup yields CDR1 MNHEY and CDR2 SMNVEV (reference sequence). The CDR3 totals 15 residues. Trimming left V 2 bases short and J 4 bases short, with 12 bases between. CDR3 sequence reads: CASSLDGNRYNEQFF. The CDR3 DNA reads as TGTGCCAGCAGTTTAGACGGGAACCGTTACAATGAGCAGTTCTTC.

This clonotype has just a few counts. The chain has TRBV7-6 and TRBJ2-7; no clear D. The V end lost 5 bases, the J end lost 6 bases, and 23 bases lay between the germline ends. The CDR3 runs to 16 residues. The germline gives CDR1 SGHVS, CDR2 FNYEAQ. The CDR3, as DNA: TGTGCCAGCAGCCTGGGAAGTGGGGAAGAGATGGGCGAGCAGTACTTC. It encodes CASSLGSGEEMGEQYF.

This clonotype was counted a few times. The chain has TRBV5-5 and TRBJ2-1; D is ambiguous. Germline CDR1 reads SGHKS; CDR2 reads YYEKEE (reference sequence). The CDR3 contains 13 residues. Trimming stripped 4 bases from V and 3 bases from J, with 8 bases between. The DNA for the CDR3 is TGTGCCAGCAGCCCGGACGGCTACAATGAGCAGTTCTTC. This gives the protein CASSPDGYNEQFF.

As regards this clonotype: At one boundary the junction diverges from the germline segment, which might be a read error. The chain has TRBV10-1 and TRBJ2-7; D uncertain. The CDR3 extends over 11 amino acids. In germline, CDR1 is WNHNN, CDR2 SYGVQD (reference sequence). Written as DNA, the CDR3 is TGCGCCAGCAGTGAAGGGTCCACGACACGCTTC. Translating it yields CASSEGSTTRF.

The chain couples TRBV18 to TRBJ1-1; D unresolved. Trimming left V 2 bases short and J 0 bases short, with 7 bases between. This CDR3 has 14 amino acids. Per germline, CDR1 KGHSH and CDR2 LQKENI. CDR3 residues: CASSPTSLNTEAFF. CDR3 bases: TGTGCCAGCTCACCAACTTCACTGAACACTGAAGCTTTCTTT.

J is TRBJ2-3 and V is TRBV6-2 or TRBV6-3; possible D gene TRBD2, 6 bases. CDR1 and CDR2 from the germline V gene are MNHEY and SVGEGT. V dropped 8 bases and J dropped 1 base, with 10 bases sitting between them. The CDR3 is 13 residues long. The CDR3 nucleotides read TGTGCCAGCTGGACGGGGGGCACAGATACGCAGTATTTT. It is translated as CASWTGGTDTQYF.

The V and J genes are TRBV20-1 and TRBJ2-2, with 8 positions matching TRBD1. J gave up 6 bases and V 3 bases, and 9 bases lay outside the gene matches. The CDR3 has 15 residues. Germline values: CDR1 DFQATT, CDR2 SNEGSKA (reference sequence). CDR3: CSARTGALVPGELFF. CDR3 sequence (DNA): TGCAGTGCTAGGACAGGGGCCCTAGTGCCCGGGGAGCTGTTTTTT.

Note on this clonotype: Just one base apart from a much larger clone, this may be a read error. This sequence joins TRBV7-2 and TRBJ2-1, with 10 bases fitting TRBD1. Germline CDR1 and CDR2: SGHTA and FQGNSA. The CDR3 extends over 14 amino acids. The CDR3 coding sequence is TGTGCCAGCAGCTCGAGACAGGGGGCCAATGAGCAGCTCTTC. This codes for CASSSRQGANEQLF.

Only a few counts were recorded for this clonotype. The chain joins TRBV14 to TRBJ2-4; the D is unclear. Germline V gene sequence: CDR1 SGHDN, CDR2 FVKESK. Between the trimmed V and J ends, which lost 4 bases and 1 base, there was a span of 5 bases. The CDR3 is made up of 13 amino acids. The CDR3 reads CASSPGAKNIQYF. DNA of the CDR3: TGTGCCAGCAGCCCCGGCGCCAAAAACATTCAGTACTTC.

This clonotype was recorded a few times. The genes are TRBV6-5 and TRBJ1-1; possibly TRBD1 for D (5 bases). V was pared by 4 bases and J by 4 bases, with 13 bases between. Germline V lookup: CDR1 MNHEY, CDR2 SVGAGI. The CDR3 covers 14 residues. CDR3 sequence (DNA): TGTGCCAGCAGTTCGGGGGGAGGGGTCACTGAAGCTTTCTTT. Protein: CASSSGGGVTEAFF.